This is a list of T cell receptor beta chains from one sample in a study of human T cells and chemical hapten exposure. TCRdb itself ran the RACE reads through MiXCR, one entry per CDR3 protein. Of approximately 80,000 distinct CDR3 sequences listed, approximately 13% are singletons. The source material was whole blood, sampled in connection with sensitization to the hapten diphenylcyclopropenone (DPC). The receptors shown here come from a woman between 45 and 60 years old with alopecia areata. Some clones in this sample may be carry-over from other donors' samples. Each CDR3 is given with its conserved first and last residue. The D gene is left open where the match is weak. Clone sizes are given selectively: once, few, many, or a class where the clone is expanded.

v_gene	abundance	j_gene	d_gene	CDR3nt	CDR3aa
TRBV10-3	few	TRBJ2-7	TRBD1	TGTGCCATCAGTGAGTCCCGGGACAGGCCCTACGAGCAGTACTTC	CAISESRDRPYEQYF
TRBV10-1	.	TRBJ1-1	.	TGCGCCAGCAGTGAAATTCCCAGCGCCCGGACTGAAGCTTTCTTT	CASSEIPSARTEAFF
TRBV29-1	few	TRBJ2-4	.	TGCAGCGTTGATGAGGAAGGGGCGGACATTCAGTACTTC	CSVDEEGADIQYF
TRBV10-3	.	TRBJ1-2	.	TGTGCCATCAGTGAGACAGTCAACTATGGCTACACCTTC	CAISETVNYGYTF
TRBV7-9	few	TRBJ2-1	TRBD1	TGTGCCAGCAGCTTGGGACAGGGGAACAATGAGCAGTTCTTC	CASSLGQGNNEQFF
TRBV20-1	.	TRBJ1-6	TRBD1	TGCAGTGCTAGAGAACCGGGACAGCGACCGGGGACCCTCCACTTT	CSAREPGQRPGTLHF
TRBV5-1	.	TRBJ1-3	.	TGCGCCAGCAGCTTGGGAAGCACTGGAAACACCATATATTTT	CASSLGSTGNTIYF
TRBV29-1	few	TRBJ2-7	.	TGCAGCGCCGCACCAATCGGACGCGACTACGAGCAGTACTTC	CSAAPIGRDYEQYF
TRBV7-3	.	TRBJ2-2	.	TGTGCCAGCAGCTCAGTGAACACCGGGGAGCTGTTTTTT	CASSSVNTGELFF
TRBV6-5	few	TRBJ2-2	.	TGTGCCAGCAGTTACCCAGGGCAGGAGAACACCGGGGAGCTGTTTTTT	CASSYPGQENTGELFF
TRBV3-1	many	TRBJ2-1	TRBD2	TGTGCCAGCAGCCAACTAGCGGGAGCCTTCTCCAATGAGCAGTTCTTC	CASSQLAGAFSNEQFF
TRBV7-6	many	TRBJ2-5	TRBD1	TGTGCCAGCAGCTCAAGTTCGGGCAGGGGGCCAGAGACCCAGTACTTC	CASSSSSGRGPETQYF
TRBV3-1	.	TRBJ2-3	TRBD2	TGTGCCAGCAGTCCTAGCGGGGACAGCACAGATACGCAGTATTTT	CASSPSGDSTDTQYF
TRBV29-1	few	TRBJ2-1	.	TGCAGCGTTAGAGGGGGGAGGCACAATGAGCAGTTCTTC	CSVRGGRHNEQFF
TRBV7-8	.	TRBJ2-3	TRBD2	TGTGCCAGCAGCTGGGGTCTAGCGGGAGGGCCCACAGATACGCAGTATTTT	CASSWGLAGGPTDTQYF
TRBV2	many	TRBJ2-1	TRBD1	TGTGCCAGCACCCCCGGACAGGGAATTTGGAATGAGCAGTTCTTC	CASTPGQGIWNEQFF
TRBV7-8	few	TRBJ2-1	TRBD2	TGTGCCAGCAGCTTAGAGTCGGGACTAGGCGGCAATGAGCAGTTCTTC	CASSLESGLGGNEQFF
TRBV12-3/TRBV12-4	many	TRBJ1-5	.	TGTGCCAGCAGTCTAGGGGTTAGCAATCAGCCCCAGCATTTT	CASSLGVSNQPQHF
TRBV10-3	.	TRBJ2-5	TRBD1	TGTGCCATCAGTTGGGACAGTGACGCTGAAGAGACCCAGTACTTC	CAISWDSDAEETQYF
TRBV29-1	few	TRBJ2-3	TRBD2	TGCAGCGTTGGGACTAGTTTTGGCACAGATACGCAGTATTTT	CSVGTSFGTDTQYF
TRBV7-8	.	TRBJ2-2	.	TGTGCCAGCAGCCTTGACAGGCCACCCGGGGAGCTGTTTTTT	CASSLDRPPGELFF
TRBV4-2	few	TRBJ1-6	.	TGTGCCAGCAGCCAAGAACAGATTTCACCCCTCCACTTT	CASSQEQISPLHF
TRBV3-1	many	TRBJ2-2	.	TGTGCCAGCAGCCAAGAGCCTAGCCGGGTTTCCGGGGAGCTGTTTTTT	CASSQEPSRVSGELFF
TRBV11-2	.	TRBJ2-3	TRBD1	TGTGCCAGCAGCTTAGTAGGTACAGGGGGCAGAGGAGATACGCAGTATTTT	CASSLVGTGGRGDTQYF
TRBV20-1	.	TRBJ2-1	.	TGCAGTGCCTGGGGAACCTACAATGAGCAGTTCTTC	CSAWGTYNEQFF
TRBV6-5	few	TRBJ2-7	TRBD2	TGTGCCAGCAGCCGTCTAGCGGGAGGGCAGCTCGAGCAGTACTTC	CASSRLAGGQLEQYF
TRBV29-1	.	TRBJ1-2	.	TGCAGCGCCACTTTAGGGGACACTAACTATGGCTACACCTTC	CSATLGDTNYGYTF
TRBV7-8	many	TRBJ1-2	.	TGTGCCAGCAGCCCTACAGGGTCCTATGGCTACACCTTC	CASSPTGSYGYTF
TRBV20-1	.	TRBJ2-3	TRBD2	TGCAGTGCTCTTATTGCTAGCGGGAGAAGGACAGATACGCAGTATTTT	CSALIASGRRTDTQYF